This TCR beta chain derives from a study of blood T cell repertoires in COVID-19. At the level of the study: Nucleic acid was either cDNA or gDNA, and it came from T cells, B-cell-depleted T cells, or PBMCs.

In the original processing: Estimates of nucleated cell counts were drawn from the amplification of reference gene primers. The protocol was immunoSEQ multiplex PCR, while the TCRdb copy is restricted to in-frame clones and leaves out a portion. V, J and clone size were drawn from that table, and D and trimming were deduced from the DNA. The sample has roughly 120,000 clones, 86% seen once. Source material: peripheral blood. The receptor was derived from a human donor in a cohort sampled during active COVID-19.

CDR3 residues: CASSPQTGGSGYTF. The CDR3 DNA reads TGTGCCAGCAGCCCCCAAACAGGGGGAAGCGGCTACACCTTC. The chain uses TRBV7-6 and TRBJ1-2; 8 nucleotides match TRBD1. The CDR3 consists of 14 residues. V shed 5 bases, J shed 8 bases, and the junction held 10 bases outside the gene matches. Germline V lookup: CDR1 SGHVS, CDR2 FNYEAQ.